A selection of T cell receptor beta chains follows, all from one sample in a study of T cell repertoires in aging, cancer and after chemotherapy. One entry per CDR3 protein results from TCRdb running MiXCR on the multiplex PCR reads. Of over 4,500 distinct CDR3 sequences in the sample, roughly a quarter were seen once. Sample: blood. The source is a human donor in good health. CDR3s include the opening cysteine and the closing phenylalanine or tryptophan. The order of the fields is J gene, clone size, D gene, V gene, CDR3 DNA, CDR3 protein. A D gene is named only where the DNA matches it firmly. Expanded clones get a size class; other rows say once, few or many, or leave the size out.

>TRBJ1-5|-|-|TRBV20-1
TGCAGTGCTAGAGGGCCGACAGCTAGCAATCAGCCCCAGCATTTT
CSARGPTASNQPQHF
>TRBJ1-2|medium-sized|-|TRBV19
TGTGCCAGTAGTATACAGGGCCCATATGGCTACACCTTC
CASSIQGPYGYTF
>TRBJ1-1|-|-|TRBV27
TGTGCCACTGTGGGGGGGGAGAGGGGCTTAGACACTGAAGCTTTCTTT
CATVGGERGLDTEAFF
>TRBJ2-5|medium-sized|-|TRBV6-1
TGTGCCAGCAGTGACAGGGGAGGACAGCAAGAGACCCAGTACTTC
CASSDRGGQQETQYF
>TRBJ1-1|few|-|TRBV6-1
TGTGCCAGCACTCTGTCCACTGAAGCTTTCTTT
CASTLSTEAFF
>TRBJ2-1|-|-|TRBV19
TGTGCCAGTAGTCCGCCGGGGGCCGGGGCCTACAATGAGCAGTTCTTC
CASSPPGAGAYNEQFF
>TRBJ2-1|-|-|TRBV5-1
TGCGCCAGCAGCTTGGTAACAGGGTCTGGCACTGAGCAGTTCTTC
CASSLVTGSGTEQFF
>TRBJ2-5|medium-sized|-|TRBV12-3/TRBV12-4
TGTGCCAGCAGTCCTCAGGGGAGGGAAGAGACCCAGTACTTC
CASSPQGREETQYF
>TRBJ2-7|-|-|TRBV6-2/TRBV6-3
TGTGCCAGCAGTTACTCGATAATGGGGGGAAGCTCCTACGAGCAGTACTTC
CASSYSIMGGSSYEQYF
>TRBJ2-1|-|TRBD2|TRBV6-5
TGTGCCAGCAGTCCGTCCGCTAGCGGTAATACCTACAATGAGCAGTTCTTC
CASSPSASGNTYNEQFF
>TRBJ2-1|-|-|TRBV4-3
TGCGCCAGCAGCCAAGATGTCGGGGGAGGCAATGAGCAGTTCTTC
CASSQDVGGGNEQFF
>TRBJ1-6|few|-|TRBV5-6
TGTGCCAGCAGCTCCCCGGGACTGTATAATTCACCCCTCCACTTT
CASSSPGLYNSPLHF
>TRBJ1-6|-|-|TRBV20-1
TGCAGTGCTCCAAACCCAGGTCATAATTCACCCCTCCACTTT
CSAPNPGHNSPLHF
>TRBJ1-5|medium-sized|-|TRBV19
TGTGCCAGTAGCGGGGCTTTGGGGGGGGCGCAGAATCAGCCCCAGCATTTT
CASSGALGGAQNQPQHF
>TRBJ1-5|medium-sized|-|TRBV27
TGTGCCAGCAGTTACCAGGGAAGGGGTCAGCCCCAGCATTTT
CASSYQGRGQPQHF
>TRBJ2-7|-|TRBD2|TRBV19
TGTGCCAGTAGTAGGACTAGCGGAACCTACGAGCAGTACTTC
CASSRTSGTYEQYF
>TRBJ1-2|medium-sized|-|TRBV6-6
TGTGCCAGCAGTTACACAGGGAGAACAGGGCATTTGAATGGCTACACCTTC
CASSYTGRTGHLNGYTF
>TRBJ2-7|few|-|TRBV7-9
TGTGCCAGCAGCCTTCGGGACGGAGGAAAGTACTTC
CASSLRDGGKYF
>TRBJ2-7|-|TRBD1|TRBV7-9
TGTGCCAGCAGCCGCGACAGGGCCGAGCAGTACTTC
CASSRDRAEQYF
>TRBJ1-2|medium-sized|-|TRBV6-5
TGTGCCAGCAGTTACGGCCAGGGTGCGGGCTACACCTTC
CASSYGQGAGYTF